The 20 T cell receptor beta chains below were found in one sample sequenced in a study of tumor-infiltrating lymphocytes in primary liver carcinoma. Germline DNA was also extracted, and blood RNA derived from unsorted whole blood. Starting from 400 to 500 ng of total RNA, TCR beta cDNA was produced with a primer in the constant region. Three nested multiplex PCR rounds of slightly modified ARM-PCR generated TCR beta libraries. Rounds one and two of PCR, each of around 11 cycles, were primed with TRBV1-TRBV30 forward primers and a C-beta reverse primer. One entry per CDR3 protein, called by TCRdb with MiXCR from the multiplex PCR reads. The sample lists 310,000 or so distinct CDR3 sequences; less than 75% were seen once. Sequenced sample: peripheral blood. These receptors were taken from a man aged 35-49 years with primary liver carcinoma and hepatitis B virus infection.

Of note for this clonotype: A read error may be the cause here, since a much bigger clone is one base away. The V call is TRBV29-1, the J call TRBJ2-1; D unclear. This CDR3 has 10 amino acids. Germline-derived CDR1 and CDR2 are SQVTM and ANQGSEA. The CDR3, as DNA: TGCAACGTTGAAGCGAATGAGCAGTTCTTC. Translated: CNVEANEQFF.

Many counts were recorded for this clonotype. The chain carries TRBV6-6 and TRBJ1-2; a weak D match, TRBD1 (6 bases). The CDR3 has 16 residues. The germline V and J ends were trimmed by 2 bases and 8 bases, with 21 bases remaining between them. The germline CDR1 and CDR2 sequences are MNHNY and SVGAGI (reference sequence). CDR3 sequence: CASSYDDRPVPMGYTF. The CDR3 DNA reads TGTGCCAGCAGTTACGATGACAGGCCTGTCCCTATGGGCTACACCTTC.

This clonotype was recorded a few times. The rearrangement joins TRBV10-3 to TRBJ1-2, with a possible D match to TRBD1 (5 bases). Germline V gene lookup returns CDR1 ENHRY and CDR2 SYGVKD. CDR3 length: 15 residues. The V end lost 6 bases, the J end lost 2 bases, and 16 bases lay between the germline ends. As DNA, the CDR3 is TGTGCCATCAGAGATTATCCGACAGCGAACTATGGCTACACCTTC. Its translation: CAIRDYPTANYGYTF.

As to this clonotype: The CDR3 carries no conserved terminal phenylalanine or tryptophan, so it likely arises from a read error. The CDR3: CANSRSGGQETQYY. The CDR3 nucleotides are TGTGCCAACAGCCGATCGGGGGGGCAAGAGACCCAGTACTAC. The chain carries TRBV11-2 and TRBJ2-5, with 8 nucleotides matching TRBD2. Germline V lookup: CDR1 SGHAT, CDR2 FQNNGV. This CDR3 is 14 amino acids long.

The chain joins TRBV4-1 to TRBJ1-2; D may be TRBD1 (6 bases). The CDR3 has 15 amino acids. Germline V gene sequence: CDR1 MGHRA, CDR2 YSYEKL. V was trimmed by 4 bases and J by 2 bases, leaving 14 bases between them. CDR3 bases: TGCGCCAGCAGCCTGGGAAGACAGGAGAACTATGGCTACACCTTC. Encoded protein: CASSLGRQENYGYTF.

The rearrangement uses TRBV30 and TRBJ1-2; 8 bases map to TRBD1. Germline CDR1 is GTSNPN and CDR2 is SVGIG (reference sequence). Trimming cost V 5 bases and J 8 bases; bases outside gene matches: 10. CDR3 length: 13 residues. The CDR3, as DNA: TGTGCCTGGGGTGATGGGGGGACAGGAGGCTACACCTTC. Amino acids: CAWGDGGTGGYTF.

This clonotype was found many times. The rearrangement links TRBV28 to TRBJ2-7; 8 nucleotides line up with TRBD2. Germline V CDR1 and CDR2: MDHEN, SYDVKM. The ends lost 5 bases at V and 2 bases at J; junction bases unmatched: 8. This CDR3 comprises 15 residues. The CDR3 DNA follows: TGTGCCAGCAGTGAGGGGCCAGCGGGAGCCTACGAGCAGTACTTC. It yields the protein CASSEGPAGAYEQYF.

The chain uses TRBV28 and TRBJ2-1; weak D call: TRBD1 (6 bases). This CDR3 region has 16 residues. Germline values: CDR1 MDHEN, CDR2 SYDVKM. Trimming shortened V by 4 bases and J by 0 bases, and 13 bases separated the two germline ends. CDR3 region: CASSSQGQGSYNEQFF. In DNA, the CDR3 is TGTGCCAGCAGTTCGCAGGGGCAGGGCTCCTACAATGAGCAGTTCTTC. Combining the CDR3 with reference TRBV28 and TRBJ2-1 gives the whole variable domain DVKVTQSSRYLVKRTGEKVFLECVQDMDHENMFWYRQDPGLGLRLIYFSYDVKMKEKGDIPEGYSVSREKKERFSLILESASTNQTSMYLCASSSQGQGSYNEQFFGPGTRLTVL.

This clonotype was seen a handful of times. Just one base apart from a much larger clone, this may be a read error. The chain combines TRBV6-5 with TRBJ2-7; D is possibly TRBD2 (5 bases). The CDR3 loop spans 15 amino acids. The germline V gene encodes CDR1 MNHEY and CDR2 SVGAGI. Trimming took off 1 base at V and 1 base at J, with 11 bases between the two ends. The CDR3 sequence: CASSYLRAISYEQYF. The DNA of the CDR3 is TGTGCCAGCAGTTACTTGCGGGCGATATCCTACGAGCAGTACTTC.

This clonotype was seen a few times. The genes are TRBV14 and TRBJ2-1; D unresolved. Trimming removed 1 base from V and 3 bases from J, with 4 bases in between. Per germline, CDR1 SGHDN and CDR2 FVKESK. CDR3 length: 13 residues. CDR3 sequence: CASSQGDYNEQFF. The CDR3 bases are TGTGCCAGCAGCCAAGGAGACTACAATGAGCAGTTCTTC.

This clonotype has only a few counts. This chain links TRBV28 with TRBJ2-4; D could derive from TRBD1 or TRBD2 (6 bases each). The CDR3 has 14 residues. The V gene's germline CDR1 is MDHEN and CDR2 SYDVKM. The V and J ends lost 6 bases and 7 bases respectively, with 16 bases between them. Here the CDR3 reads CASRSGGAGNIQYF. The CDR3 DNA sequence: TGTGCCAGCAGGTCCGGGGGCGCGGGGAACATTCAGTACTTC.

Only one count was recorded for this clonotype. CDR3 sequence: CASRSPEAAYNEQFF. In DNA, the CDR3 is TGTGCCAGCAGGAGCCCCGAGGCTGCCTACAATGAGCAGTTCTTC. The rearrangement links TRBV2 to TRBJ2-1; no reliable D call. The germline V and J ends were trimmed by 6 bases and 2 bases, with 14 bases remaining between them. The CDR3 is 15 residues long. The germline CDR1 and CDR2 sequences are SNHLY and FYNNEI.

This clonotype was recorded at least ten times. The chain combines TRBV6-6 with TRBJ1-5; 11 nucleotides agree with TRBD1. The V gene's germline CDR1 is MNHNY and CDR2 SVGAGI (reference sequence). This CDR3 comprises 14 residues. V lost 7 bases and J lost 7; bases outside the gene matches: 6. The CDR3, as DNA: TGTGCCAGCAAGGAGGGACAGGGGGTGCAGCCCCAGCATTTT. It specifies CASKEGQGVQPQHF.

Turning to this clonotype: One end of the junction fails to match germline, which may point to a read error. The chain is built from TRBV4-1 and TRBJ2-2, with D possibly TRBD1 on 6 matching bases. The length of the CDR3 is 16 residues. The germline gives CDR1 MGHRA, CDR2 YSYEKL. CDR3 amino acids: CTSNDLDRGLTWELFF. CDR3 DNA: TGCACCAGCAACGATCTGGATAGGGGGTTAACCTGGGAGCTGTTTTTT.

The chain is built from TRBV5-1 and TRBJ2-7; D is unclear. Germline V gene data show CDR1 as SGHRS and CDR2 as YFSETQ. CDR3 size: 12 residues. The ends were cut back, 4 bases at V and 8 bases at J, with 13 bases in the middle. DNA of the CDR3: TGCGCCAGCAGCCTAGATAAGTGGAAGCAGTACTTC. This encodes CASSLDKWKQYF. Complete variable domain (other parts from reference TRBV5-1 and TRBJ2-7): KAGVTQTPRYLIKTRGQQVTLSCSPISGHRSVSWYQQTPGQGLQFLFEYFSETQRNKGNFPGRFSGRQFSNSRSEMNVSTLELGDSALYLCASSLDKWKQYFGPGTRLTVT.

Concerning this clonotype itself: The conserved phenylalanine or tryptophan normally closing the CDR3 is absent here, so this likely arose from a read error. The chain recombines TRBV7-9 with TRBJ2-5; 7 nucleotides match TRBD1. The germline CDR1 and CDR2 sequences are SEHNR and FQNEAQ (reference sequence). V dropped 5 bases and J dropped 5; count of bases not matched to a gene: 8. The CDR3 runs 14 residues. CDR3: CASSPRQGWETQYL. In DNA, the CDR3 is TGTGCCAGCAGCCCAAGACAGGGCTGGGAGACCCAGTACCTC.

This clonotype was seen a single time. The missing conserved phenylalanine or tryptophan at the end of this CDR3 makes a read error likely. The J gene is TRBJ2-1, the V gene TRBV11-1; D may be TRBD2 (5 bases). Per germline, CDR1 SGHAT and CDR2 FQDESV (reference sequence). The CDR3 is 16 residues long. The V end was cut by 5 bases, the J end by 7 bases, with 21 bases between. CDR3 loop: CASSPPPGLPRNEQFS. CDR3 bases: TGTGCCAGCAGCCCCCCACCCGGACTCCCGAGGAATGAGCAGTTCTCC.

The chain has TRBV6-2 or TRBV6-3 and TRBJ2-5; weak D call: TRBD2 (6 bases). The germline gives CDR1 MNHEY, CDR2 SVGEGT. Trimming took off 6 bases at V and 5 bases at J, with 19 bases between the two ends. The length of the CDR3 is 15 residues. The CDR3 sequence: CASSKGLPPWETQYF. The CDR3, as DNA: TGTGCCAGCAGCAAGGGACTGCCCCCGTGGGAGACCCAGTACTTC.

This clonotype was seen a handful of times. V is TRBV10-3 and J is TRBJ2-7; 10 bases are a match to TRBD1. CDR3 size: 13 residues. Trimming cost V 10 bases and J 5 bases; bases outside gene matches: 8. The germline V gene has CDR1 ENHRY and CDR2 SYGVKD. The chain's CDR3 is CATGDRGWDEQYF. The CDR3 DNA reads TGTGCCACTGGGGACAGGGGTTGGGACGAGCAGTACTTC.

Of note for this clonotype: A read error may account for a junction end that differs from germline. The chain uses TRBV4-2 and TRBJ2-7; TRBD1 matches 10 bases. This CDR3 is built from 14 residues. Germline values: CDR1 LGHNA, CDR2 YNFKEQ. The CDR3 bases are TGTACCAGCAGCCAAGGGACAGGGGACTACGAGCAGTACTTC. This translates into CTSSQGTGDYEQYF.